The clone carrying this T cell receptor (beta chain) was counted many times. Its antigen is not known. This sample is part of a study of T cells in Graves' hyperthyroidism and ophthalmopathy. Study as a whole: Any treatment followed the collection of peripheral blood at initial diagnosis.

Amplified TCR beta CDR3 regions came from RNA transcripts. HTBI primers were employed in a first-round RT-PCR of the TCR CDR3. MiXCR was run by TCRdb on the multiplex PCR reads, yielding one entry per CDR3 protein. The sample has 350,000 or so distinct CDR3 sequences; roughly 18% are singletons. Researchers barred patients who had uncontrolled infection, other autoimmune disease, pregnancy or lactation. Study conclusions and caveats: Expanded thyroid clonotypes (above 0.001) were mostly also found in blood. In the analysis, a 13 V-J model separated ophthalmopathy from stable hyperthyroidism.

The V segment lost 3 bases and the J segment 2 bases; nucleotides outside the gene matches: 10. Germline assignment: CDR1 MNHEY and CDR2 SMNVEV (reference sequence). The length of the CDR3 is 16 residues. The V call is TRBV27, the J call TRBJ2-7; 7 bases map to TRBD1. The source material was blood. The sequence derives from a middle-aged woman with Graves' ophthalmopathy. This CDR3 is CASSFPRQGKTYEQYF. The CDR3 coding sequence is TGTGCCAGCAGTTTTCCCCGACAGGGTAAGACCTACGAGCAGTACTTC.